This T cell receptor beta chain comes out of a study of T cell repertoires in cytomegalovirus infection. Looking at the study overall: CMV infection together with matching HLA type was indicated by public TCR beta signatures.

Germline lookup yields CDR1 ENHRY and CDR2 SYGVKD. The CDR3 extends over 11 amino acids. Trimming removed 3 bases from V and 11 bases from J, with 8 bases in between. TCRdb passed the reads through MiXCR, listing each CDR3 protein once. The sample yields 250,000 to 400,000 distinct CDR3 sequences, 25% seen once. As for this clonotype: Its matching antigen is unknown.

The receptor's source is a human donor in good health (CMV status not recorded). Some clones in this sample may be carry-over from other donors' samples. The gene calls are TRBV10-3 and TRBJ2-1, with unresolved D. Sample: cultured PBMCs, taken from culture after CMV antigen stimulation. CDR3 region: CAISEQNKQFF. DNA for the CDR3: TGTGCCATCAGTGAACAGAATAAGCAGTTCTTC.